The 26 T cell receptor beta chains in this list originate from one sample, sequenced in a study of blood T cell repertoires in COVID-19. Libraries were prepared by immunoSEQ multiplex PCR; TCRdb keeps only in-frame clonotypes and omits some of them. The sample lists over 400,000 clones, around nine tenths occurring once. Sequences were obtained from PBMCs or T cells enriched from blood (not recorded which). Receptors originate from a woman aged 60-75 years who had recovered from COVID-19.

This clone was observed a single time. The chain carries TRBV10-1 and TRBJ2-2; D possibly corresponds to TRBD1 (6 bases). Trimming removed 5 bases at V and 4 bases at J, with 8 bases between. CDR3 length: 13 residues. Germline CDR1 and CDR2: WNHNN and SYGVQD (reference sequence). The CDR3 DNA is TGCGCCAGCAGTCGACAGGTCACCGGGGAGCTGTTTTTT. Its translation is CASSRQVTGELFF.

The J gene is TRBJ1-4, the V gene TRBV12-3 or TRBV12-4; unclear D gene. The V end was cut by 3 bases, the J end by 8 bases, with 4 bases between. The CDR3 covers 11 residues. The CDR3, as DNA: TGTGCCAGCAGTTTTTCGGAAAAACTGTTTTTT. Protein product: CASSFSEKLFF.

The CDR3 sequence is CASSFRGSATEAFF. CDR3 DNA sequence: TGTGCCAGCAGCTTCCGAGGGTCGGCCACTGAAGCTTTCTTT. The rearrangement joins TRBV5-4 to TRBJ1-1; D unresolved. Trimming stripped 2 bases from V and 4 bases from J, with 12 bases between. Germline-derived CDR1 and CDR2 are SGHNT and YYREEE (reference sequence). The CDR3 is 14 residues long.

This chain connects TRBV10-3 to TRBJ1-6; TRBD1 matches 9 bases. CDR3 size: 15 residues. CDR1 is ENHRY and CDR2 is SYGVKD in the germline V gene. J gave up 5 bases and V 6 bases, and 5 bases lay outside the gene matches. CDR3 bases: TGTGCCATCAGATGGACAGGGGATAATAATTCACCCCTCCACTTT. Encoded protein: CAIRWTGDNNSPLHF.

This clone has a single count. The chain combines TRBV6-5 with TRBJ2-1, with a tentative D call TRBD1 (6 bases). CDR1 and CDR2 (germline): MNHEY, SVGAGI. The CDR3 is 13 amino acids. The ends were cut back, 4 bases at V and 3 bases at J, with 7 bases in the middle. The CDR3 loop reads CASSSQGYNEQFF. The CDR3 DNA follows: TGTGCCAGCAGTTCACAGGGCTACAATGAGCAGTTCTTC.

The genes are TRBV27 and TRBJ2-3; 10 positions agree with TRBD2. Germline values: CDR1 MNHEY, CDR2 SMNVEV (reference sequence). The CDR3 covers 19 residues. The J segment lost 4 bases and the V segment lost 2 bases, leaving 15 bases of the junction unmatched. CDR3 sequence (DNA): TGTGCCAGCAGTTTAATTGGAAGGCTAGCGGGGGAGGGGGCAGATACGCAGTATTTT. Translation: CASSLIGRLAGEGADTQYF.

The J gene is TRBJ2-1, the V gene TRBV9; possible D gene TRBD2, 6 bases. The V end was cut by 0 bases, the J end by 7 bases, with 11 bases between. Per the germline V gene, CDR1 is SGDLS and CDR2 is YYNGEE. The CDR3 is 14 amino acids. CDR3 in DNA: TGTGCCAGCAGCGTAGGGGGACTGTCAAATGAGCAGTTCTTC. Protein product: CASSVGGLSNEQFF.

This sequence joins TRBV5-5 and TRBJ1-2, with 7 bases aligning to TRBD1. The CDR3 length is 15 residues. The germline gives CDR1 SGHKS, CDR2 YYEKEE (reference sequence). With 0 bases clipped from V and 6 bases from J, the junction kept 8 bases outside the gene matches. The DNA of the CDR3 is TGTGCCAGCAGCTTGGGAACGACAGGGTGGGATGGCTACACCTTC. As protein: CASSLGTTGWDGYTF.

The chain employs TRBV7-6 and TRBJ1-1; 7 bases are shared with TRBD1. The V segment lost 5 bases and the J segment 4 bases; nucleotides outside the gene matches: 10. Germline CDR1 is SGHVS and CDR2 is FNYEAQ. The CDR3 sequence is 15 residues long. The CDR3 reads CASSLPDREFTEAFF. CDR3 in DNA: TGTGCCAGCAGCCTCCCAGACAGGGAGTTCACTGAAGCTTTCTTT.

This rearrangement joins TRBV7-9 to TRBJ2-7, with 7 bases identical to TRBD2. Germline-derived CDR1 and CDR2 are SEHNR and FQNEAQ (reference sequence). CDR3 size: 16 residues. V shed 1 base and J 4 bases; nucleotides not matched to a gene: 10. CDR3: CASSLVSGGRGYEQYF. The CDR3 coding sequence is TGTGCCAGCAGCTTAGTTTCTGGTGGGAGGGGTTACGAGCAGTACTTC.

This rearrangement joins TRBV30 to TRBJ1-2, with 10 nucleotides matching TRBD1. This CDR3 contains 14 residues. Looked up from germline, CDR1 is GTSNPN and CDR2 is SVGIG (reference sequence). Unmatched junction bases numbered 8, after V lost 5 bases and J lost 5 bases. In DNA form, the CDR3 reads TGTGCCTGGCAGAGCAGGACAGGGGGTTATGGCTACACCTTC. As protein: CAWQSRTGGYGYTF.

This clone was counted many times. The chain uses TRBV30 and TRBJ2-2; TRBD2 is a possible D gene (6 bases). Germline CDR1 and CDR2: GTSNPN and SVGIG (reference sequence). Trimming shortened V by 1 base and J by 5 bases, and 11 bases separated the two germline ends. The CDR3 is made up of 14 amino acids. The DNA for the CDR3 is TGTGCCTGGAGTGGGCTAGCGTGGACCGGGGAGCTGTTTTTT. Its translation: CAWSGLAWTGELFF.

The chain uses TRBV4-1 and TRBJ2-3, with 8 bases matching TRBD2. The ends lost 0 bases at V and 5 bases at J; junction bases unmatched: 7. CDR1 is MGHRA and CDR2 is YSYEKL in the germline V gene. The CDR3 runs 16 residues. The chain's CDR3 is CASSQEGGTSRDTQYF. CDR3 DNA sequence: TGCGCCAGCAGCCAAGAAGGAGGGACTAGTCGAGATACGCAGTATTTT.

The rearrangement uses TRBV4-1 and TRBJ2-3; 10 bases agree with TRBD2. In germline, CDR1 is MGHRA, CDR2 YSYEKL. This CDR3 spans 20 amino acids. V lost 1 base to trimming and J lost 2 bases; unmatched junction nucleotides: 15. CDR3 residues: CASSQGVLAGAYPYTDTQYF. For the CDR3, the DNA is TGCGCCAGCAGCCAAGGGGTTCTAGCGGGGGCCTACCCCTACACAGATACGCAGTATTTT.

In DNA form, the CDR3 reads TGTGCCAGTAGTAGATCTAGCGGGGGGGGAGATACGCAGTATTTT. Translating gives CASSRSSGGGDTQYF. The chain recombines TRBV19 with TRBJ2-3; 12 bases fit TRBD2. The CDR3 extends over 15 amino acids. From germline, CDR1 is LNHDA and CDR2 SQIVND (reference sequence). Trimming at V came to 4 bases and at J to 5 bases, leaving 4 bases not matched to a gene. The full variable domain, in which reference TRBV19 and TRBJ2-3 provide the parts outside the CDR3, is DGGITQSPKYLFRKEGQNVTLSCEQNLNHDAMYWYRQDPGQGLRLIYYSQIVNDFQKGDIAEGYSVSREKKESFPLTVTSAQKNPTAFYLCASSRSSGGGDTQYFGPGTRLTVL.

V is TRBV27 and J is TRBJ1-3; TRBD1 might be the D (5 bases). The CDR3 sequence is 14 residues long. The V gene's germline CDR1 is MNHEY and CDR2 SMNVEV (reference sequence). Trimming left V 0 bases short and J 5 bases short, with 8 bases between. The CDR3 sequence: CASSLSGGRNTIYF. The DNA of the CDR3 is TGTGCCAGCAGTTTATCGGGGGGACGAAACACCATATATTTT.

J is TRBJ1-4 and V is TRBV23-1; D gene uncertain. TRBV23-1 is sorted into the ORF group, with uncertain function. The V end lost 0 bases, the J end lost 4 bases, and 15 bases lay between the germline ends. There are 17 residues in the CDR3. The DNA of the CDR3 is TGCGCCAGCAGTCAATCCGGCAGAGCGATAGGTAATGAAAAACTGTTTTTT. Translated, it gives CASSQSGRAIGNEKLFF.

The V call is TRBV11-3, the J call TRBJ1-4, with 9 bases identical to TRBD1. Trimming took 0 bases from V and 7 from J; bases not matched to a gene: 3. CDR1 and CDR2 from the germline V gene are SGHNT and YENEEA. CDR3 length: 15 amino acids. Here the CDR3 reads CASSLDGTGTEKLFF. CDR3 nucleotide sequence: TGTGCCAGCAGCTTAGATGGGACAGGGACTGAAAAACTGTTTTTT.

The chain has TRBV6-5 and TRBJ1-1; TRBD1 matches at 10 bases. CDR3 size: 15 residues. From germline, CDR1 is MNHEY and CDR2 SVGAGI. V shed 6 bases, J shed 4 bases, and the junction held 8 bases outside the gene matches. CDR3 region: CASRDPGQGRTEAFF. DNA of the CDR3: TGTGCCAGCAGAGATCCGGGACAGGGGCGCACTGAAGCTTTCTTT.

This sequence joins TRBV5-4 and TRBJ1-1, with D uncertain. The V end was cut by 2 bases, the J end by 4 bases, with 12 bases between. CDR3 length: 14 residues. Germline lookup yields CDR1 SGHNT and CDR2 YYREEE (reference sequence). CDR3 DNA sequence: TGTGCCAGCAGCTTCCCGGGAGCTAGCACTGAAGCTTTCTTT. Translating it yields CASSFPGASTEAFF.

This clone has a handful of counts. The chain carries TRBV19 and TRBJ2-6, with 8 positions matching TRBD2. V lost 0 bases and J lost 12; bases outside the gene matches: 16. The CDR3 length is 18 residues. Germline V lookup: CDR1 LNHDA, CDR2 SQIVND (reference sequence). This CDR3 reads CASSIDVGTRPTRTVLTF. CDR3 DNA sequence: TGTGCCAGTAGTATAGATGTTGGGACTAGACCCACACGCACCGTCCTGACTTTC.

The V and J genes are TRBV7-2 and TRBJ1-1; 7 positions agree with TRBD1. J gave up 3 bases and V 1 base, and 5 bases lay outside the gene matches. The CDR3 is 15 amino acids. CDR1 is SGHTA, CDR2 FQGNSA, per germline. The CDR3 region is CASSLVTGWYTEAFF. CDR3 coding DNA: TGTGCCAGCAGCTTAGTGACAGGGTGGTACACTGAAGCTTTCTTT. The variable domain in full, with the rest retrieved from reference TRBV7-2 and TRBJ1-1, is GAGVSQSPSNKVTEKGKDVELRCDPISGHTALYWYRQSLGQGLEFLIYFQGNSAPDKSGLPSDRFSAERTGGSVSTLTIQRTQQEDSAVYLCASSLVTGWYTEAFFGQGTRLTVV.

This chain connects TRBV19 to TRBJ1-5, with a weak D call TRBD1 (6 bases). Germline CDR1 reads LNHDA; CDR2 reads SQIVND (reference sequence). The CDR3 runs to 17 residues. V dropped 3 bases and J dropped 9 bases, with 24 bases sitting between them. CDR3 loop: CASSITPGELGPGPQHF. The CDR3 nucleotides are TGTGCCAGTAGTATTACCCCAGGGGAGTTAGGGCCTGGGCCCCAGCATTTT.

In its sample, this clone was seen once. The chain joins TRBV21-1 to TRBJ2-7; TRBD2 is the table's D call and was not checked against the DNA. TRBV21-1 is recorded as a pseudogene. CDR3 length: 16 amino acids. CDR3 region: CASSVEPIWSPYEQYV. The CDR3 nucleotides are TGTGCCAGCAGCGTAGAGCCCATCTGGTCTCCCTACGAGCAGTACGTC.

Details on this clone: Relative to the germline gene, one junction end is altered; a read error may explain this. As DNA, the CDR3 is TGTGCCAGCAGCCAAGGGATAGGACTGCAATTC. It yields the protein CASSQGIGLQF. The chain recombines TRBV3-1 (or the pseudogene TRBV3-2) with TRBJ2-7; perhaps TRBD2 as D (5 bases). Germline V gene data show CDR1 as LGHDT and CDR2 as YNNKEL (reference sequence). The CDR3 contains 11 residues.

J is TRBJ1-3 and V is TRBV2, with D perhaps matching TRBD1 (5 bases). The CDR3 spans 13 residues. CDR1 and CDR2 from the germline V gene are SNHLY and FYNNEI. The ends were cut back, 6 bases at V and 0 bases at J, with 6 bases in the middle. The DNA of the CDR3 is TGTGCCAGCAGAGGGGACTCTGGAAACACCATATATTTT. Protein sequence: CASRGDSGNTIYF.